The 2 T cell receptor beta chains listed next were all sequenced from one sample in a study of blood T cell repertoires in COVID-19. Data came from immunoSEQ multiplex PCR; TCRdb stores just in-frame clones and leaves some out. This sample has over 450,000 clones, with approximately 91% found just once. The sequenced sample consisted of peripheral blood. These receptors all stem from a woman aged 45 to 65 with COVID-19, enrolled during active disease.

The chain carries TRBV30 and TRBJ1-2, with TRBD1 identical over 9 bases. From germline, CDR1 is GTSNPN and CDR2 SVGIG (reference sequence). CDR3 length: 15 residues. J was trimmed by 7 bases and V by 3 bases; bases with no gene match: 12. DNA of the CDR3: TGTGCCTGGAGAACGACAGGGGGATTTTACTTTGGCTACACCTTC. This codes for CAWRTTGGFYFGYTF.

The rearrangement links TRBV7-8 to TRBJ1-2, with D perhaps matching TRBD1 (6 bases). Germline assignment: CDR1 SGHVS and CDR2 FQNEAQ. The CDR3 has 13 residues. Trimming took off 4 bases at V and 4 bases at J, with 10 bases between the two ends. CDR3: CASSSTGPYGYTF. The CDR3 DNA reads as TGTGCCAGCAGCTCCACAGGGCCCTATGGCTACACCTTC.